This TCR beta chain was profiled in a study of beta chain features in type 1 diabetes. Across the whole study: Healthy donors, compared against patients, showed similar age, gender and cell yields. Study-wide results and limits: A pattern of fewer insertions and more deletions at VDJ junctions was seen in type 1 diabetes patients.

Germline loops: CDR1 MNHEY, CDR2 SVGAGI. This CDR3 comprises 14 residues. V gave up 10 bases and J gave up 8 bases; unmatched junction bases: 7. cDNA synthesis used the whole RNA isolate, giving expressed TCRB sequences. Sequenced by immunoSEQ multiplex PCR; TCRdb stores in-frame clones only, minus some. The data contain about 200,000 clones, roughly a tenth of them seen just once; the ten biggest clones take up roughly 1.3%. Every single donor gave one heparinised blood draw, and these averaged about 116 mL. Purities over 95% were achieved in all sorted populations. This clone was counted only a few times. Its antigen is undetermined.

The sample consisted of central memory CD4+ T cells from blood. The gene calls are TRBV6-5 and TRBJ2-4, with 14 bases lining up with TRBD2. This TCR derives from a young man in good health. As DNA, the CDR3 is TGTGCCACCGGACTAGCGGGAGGAGGGGACATTCAGTACTTC. It yields the protein CATGLAGGGDIQYF.